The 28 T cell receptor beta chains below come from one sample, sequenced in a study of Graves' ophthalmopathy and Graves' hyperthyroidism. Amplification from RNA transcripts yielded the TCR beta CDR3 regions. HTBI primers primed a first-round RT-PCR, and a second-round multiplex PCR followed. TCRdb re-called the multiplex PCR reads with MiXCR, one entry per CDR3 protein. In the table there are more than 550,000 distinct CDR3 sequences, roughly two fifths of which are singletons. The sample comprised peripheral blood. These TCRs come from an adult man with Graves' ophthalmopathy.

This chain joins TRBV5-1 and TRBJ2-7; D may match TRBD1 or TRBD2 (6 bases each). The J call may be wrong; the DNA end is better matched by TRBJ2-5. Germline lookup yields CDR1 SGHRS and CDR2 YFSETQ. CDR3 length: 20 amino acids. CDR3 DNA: TGCGCCAGCAGCACCGAGGGGGGTGTGGGCTTTTCCTACTCAGAAGAGACCCAGTACTTC. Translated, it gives CASSTEGGVGFSYSEETQYF.

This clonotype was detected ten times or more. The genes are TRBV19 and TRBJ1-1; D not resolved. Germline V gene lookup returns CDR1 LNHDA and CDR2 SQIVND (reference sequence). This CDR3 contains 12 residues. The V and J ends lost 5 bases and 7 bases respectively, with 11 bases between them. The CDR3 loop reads CASSPYTGEAFF. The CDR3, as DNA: TGTGCCAGTAGTCCATACACGGGTGAAGCTTTCTTT.

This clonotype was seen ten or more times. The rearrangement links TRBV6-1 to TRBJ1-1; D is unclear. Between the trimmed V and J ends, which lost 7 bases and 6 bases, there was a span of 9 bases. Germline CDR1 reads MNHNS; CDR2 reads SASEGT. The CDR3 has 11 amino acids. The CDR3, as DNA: TGTGCCAGCACAGGCTTGGCTGAAGCTTTCTTT. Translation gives CASTGLAEAFF.

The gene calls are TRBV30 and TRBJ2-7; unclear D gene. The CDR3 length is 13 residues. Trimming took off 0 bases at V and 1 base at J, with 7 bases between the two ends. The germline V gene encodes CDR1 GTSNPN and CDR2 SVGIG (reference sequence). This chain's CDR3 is CAWSVGRSYEQYF. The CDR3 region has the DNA TGTGCCTGGAGTGTAGGCAGGTCCTACGAGCAGTACTTC.

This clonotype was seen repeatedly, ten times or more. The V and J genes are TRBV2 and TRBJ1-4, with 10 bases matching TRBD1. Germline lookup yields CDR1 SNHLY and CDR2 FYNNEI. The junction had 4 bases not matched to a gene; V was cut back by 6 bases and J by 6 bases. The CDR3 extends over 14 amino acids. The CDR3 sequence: CASRGTGDHEKLFF. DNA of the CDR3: TGTGCCAGCAGGGGGACAGGGGATCATGAAAAACTGTTTTTT.

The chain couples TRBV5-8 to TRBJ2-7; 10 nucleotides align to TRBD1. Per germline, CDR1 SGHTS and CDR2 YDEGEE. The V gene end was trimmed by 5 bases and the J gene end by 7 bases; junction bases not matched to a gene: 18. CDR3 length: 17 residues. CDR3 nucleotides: TGTGCCAGCAGTAAACCCGGGACAGGGGATAATATACGAGAGCAGTACTTC. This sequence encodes CASSKPGTGDNIREQYF.

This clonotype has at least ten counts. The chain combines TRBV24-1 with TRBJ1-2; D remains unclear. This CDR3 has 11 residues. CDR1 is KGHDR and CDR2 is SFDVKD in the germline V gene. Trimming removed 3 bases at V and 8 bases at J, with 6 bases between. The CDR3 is CATSDVSGYTF. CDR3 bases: TGTGCCACCAGTGATGTCAGCGGCTACACCTTC.

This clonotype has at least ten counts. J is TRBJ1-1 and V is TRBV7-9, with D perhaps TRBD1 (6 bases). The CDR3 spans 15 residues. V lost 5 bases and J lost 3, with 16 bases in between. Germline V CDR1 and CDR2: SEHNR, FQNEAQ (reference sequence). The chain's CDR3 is CASSPKWGAHTEAFF. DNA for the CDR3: TGTGCCAGCAGCCCAAAGTGGGGGGCGCACACTGAAGCTTTCTTT.

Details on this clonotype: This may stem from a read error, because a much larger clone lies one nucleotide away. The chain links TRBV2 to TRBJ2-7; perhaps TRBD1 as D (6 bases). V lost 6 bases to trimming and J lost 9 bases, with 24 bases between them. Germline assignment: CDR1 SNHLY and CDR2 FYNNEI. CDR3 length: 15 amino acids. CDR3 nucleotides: TGTGCCAGCAGCTTAGATTACAGGGTTAGCGACGGGCAGTACTTC. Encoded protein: CASSLDYRVSDGQYF.

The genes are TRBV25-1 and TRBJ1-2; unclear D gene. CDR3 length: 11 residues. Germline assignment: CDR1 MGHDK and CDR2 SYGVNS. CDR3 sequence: CARVGVGVYTF. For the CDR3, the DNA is TGTGCTAGAGTTGGAGTGGGAGTCTACACCTTC.

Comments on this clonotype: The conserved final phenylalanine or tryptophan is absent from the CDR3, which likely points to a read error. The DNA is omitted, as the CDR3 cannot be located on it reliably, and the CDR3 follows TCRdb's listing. Here the CDR3 reads CSVRDSAY. The V gene is TRBV29-1, the J gene TRBJ1-2; whether TRBD1, the table's D call, matches the DNA was not checked. The CDR3 adds up to 8 amino acids, both ends counted. Per the germline V gene, CDR1 is SQVTM and CDR2 is ANQGSEA.

CDR3 loop: CSVARTGFSSGANVLTF. The CDR3 coding sequence is TGCAGCGTTGCTAGGACAGGGTTTTCGTCTGGGGCCAACGTCCTGACTTTC. The chain links TRBV29-1 to TRBJ2-6, with 8 bases aligning to TRBD1. Germline V gene sequence: CDR1 SQVTM, CDR2 ANQGSEA. The CDR3 length is 17 residues. V gave up 4 bases and J gave up 1 base; unmatched junction bases: 9.

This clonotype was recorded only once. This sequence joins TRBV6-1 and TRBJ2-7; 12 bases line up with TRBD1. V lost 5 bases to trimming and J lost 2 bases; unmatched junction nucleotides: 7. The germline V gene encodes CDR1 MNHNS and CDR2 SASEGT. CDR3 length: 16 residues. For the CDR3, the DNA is TGTGCCAGCAGTTTCCGGGGACAGGGGGCGGCCTACGAGCAGTACTTC. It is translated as CASSFRGQGAAYEQYF.

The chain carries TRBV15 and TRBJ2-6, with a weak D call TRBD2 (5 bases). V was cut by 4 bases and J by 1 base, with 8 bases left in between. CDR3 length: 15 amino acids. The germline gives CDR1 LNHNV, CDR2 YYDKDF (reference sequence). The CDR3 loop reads CATSNRGSGANVLTF. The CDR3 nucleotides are TGTGCCACCAGCAATCGGGGTTCTGGGGCCAACGTCCTGACTTTC.

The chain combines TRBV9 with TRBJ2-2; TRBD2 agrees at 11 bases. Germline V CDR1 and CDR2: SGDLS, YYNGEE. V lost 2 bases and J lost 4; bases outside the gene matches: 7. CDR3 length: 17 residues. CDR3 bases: TGTGCCAGCAGCGTTGAGGCTAGCGGGAGGCGCACCGGGGAGCTGTTTTTT. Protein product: CASSVEASGRRTGELFF.

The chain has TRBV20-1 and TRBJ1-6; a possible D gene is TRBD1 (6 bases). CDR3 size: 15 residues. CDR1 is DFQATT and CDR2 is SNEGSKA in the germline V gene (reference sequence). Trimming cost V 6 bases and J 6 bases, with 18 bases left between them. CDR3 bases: TGCAGTGCCCCGCGGGGGGGCGGACGTAATTCACCCCTCCACTTT. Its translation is CSAPRGGGRNSPLHF.

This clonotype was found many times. In nucleotides, the CDR3 is TGCAGCGTTGCCCGGGAGGGCTACACCTTC. Protein: CSVAREGYTF. This sequence joins TRBV29-1 and TRBJ1-2; D ambiguous. From germline, CDR1 is SQVTM and CDR2 ANQGSEA. Trimming cost V 4 bases and J 8 bases, with 8 bases left between them. The CDR3 loop spans 10 amino acids.

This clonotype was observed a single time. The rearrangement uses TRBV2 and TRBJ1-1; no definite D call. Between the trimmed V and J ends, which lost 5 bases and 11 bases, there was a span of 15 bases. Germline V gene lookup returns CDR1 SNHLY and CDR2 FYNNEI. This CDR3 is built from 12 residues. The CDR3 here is CASSRDYGEAFF. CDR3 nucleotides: TGTGCCAGCAGTCGGGATTACGGGGAGGCTTTCTTT.

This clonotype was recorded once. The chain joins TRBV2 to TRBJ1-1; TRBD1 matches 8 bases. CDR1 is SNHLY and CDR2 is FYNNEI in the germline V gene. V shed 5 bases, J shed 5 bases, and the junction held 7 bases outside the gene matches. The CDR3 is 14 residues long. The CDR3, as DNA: TGTGCCAGCAGTCTACAGGGGGTAAGGACTGAAGCTTTCTTT. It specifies CASSLQGVRTEAFF.

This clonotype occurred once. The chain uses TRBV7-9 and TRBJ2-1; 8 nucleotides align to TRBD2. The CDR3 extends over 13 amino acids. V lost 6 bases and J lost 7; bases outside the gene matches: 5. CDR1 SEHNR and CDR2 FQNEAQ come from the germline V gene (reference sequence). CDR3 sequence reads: CASSLPSGNEQFF. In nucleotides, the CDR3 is TGTGCCAGCAGTTTGCCTAGCGGGAATGAGCAGTTCTTC.

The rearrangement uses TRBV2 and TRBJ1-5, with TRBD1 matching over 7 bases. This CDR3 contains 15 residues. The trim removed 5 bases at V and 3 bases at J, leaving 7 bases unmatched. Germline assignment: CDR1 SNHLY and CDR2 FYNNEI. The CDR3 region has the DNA TGTGCCAGCAGTTACCGGGACAGACTCAATCAGCCCCAGCATTTT. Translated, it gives CASSYRDRLNQPQHF.

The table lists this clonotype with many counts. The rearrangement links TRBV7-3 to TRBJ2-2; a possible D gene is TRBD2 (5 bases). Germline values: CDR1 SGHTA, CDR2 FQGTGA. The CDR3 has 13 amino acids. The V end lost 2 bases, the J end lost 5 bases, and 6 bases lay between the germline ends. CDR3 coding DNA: TGTGCCAGCAGCTTAGGGAGTACCGGGGAGCTGTTTTTT. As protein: CASSLGSTGELFF. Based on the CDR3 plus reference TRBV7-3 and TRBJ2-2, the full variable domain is GAGVSQTPSNKVTEKGKYVELRCDPISGHTALYWYRQSLGQGPEFLIYFQGTGAADDSGLPNDRFFAVRPEGSVSTLKIQRTERGDSAVYLCASSLGSTGELFFGEGSRLTVL.

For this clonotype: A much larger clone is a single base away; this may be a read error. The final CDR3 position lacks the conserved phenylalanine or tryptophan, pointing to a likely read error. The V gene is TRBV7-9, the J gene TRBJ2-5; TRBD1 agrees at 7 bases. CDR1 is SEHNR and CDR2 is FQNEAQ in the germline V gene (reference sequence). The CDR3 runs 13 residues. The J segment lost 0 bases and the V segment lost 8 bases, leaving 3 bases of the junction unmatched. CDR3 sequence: CASRDSYQETQYL. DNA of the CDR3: TGTGCCAGCCGGGACAGTTACCAAGAGACCCAGTACCTC.

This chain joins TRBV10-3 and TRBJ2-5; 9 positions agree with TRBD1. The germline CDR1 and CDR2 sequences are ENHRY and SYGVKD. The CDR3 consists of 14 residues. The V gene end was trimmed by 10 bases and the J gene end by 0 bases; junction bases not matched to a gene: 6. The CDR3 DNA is TGTGCCACCATGGGACAGGGTCACCAAGAGACCCAGTACTTC. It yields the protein CATMGQGHQETQYF.

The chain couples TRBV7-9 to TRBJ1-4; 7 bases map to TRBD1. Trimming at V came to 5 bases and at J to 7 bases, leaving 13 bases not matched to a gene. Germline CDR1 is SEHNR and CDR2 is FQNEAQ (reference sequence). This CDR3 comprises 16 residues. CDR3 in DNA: TGTGCCAGCAGCGGATGGGGGGGGACAGCGAGTGAAAAACTGTTTTTT. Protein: CASSGWGGTASEKLFF. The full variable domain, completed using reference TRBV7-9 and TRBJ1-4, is DTGVSQNPRHKITKRGQNVTFRCDPISEHNRLYWYRQTLGQGPEFLTYFQNEAQLEKSRLLSDRFSAERPKGSFSTLEIQRTEQGDSAMYLCASSGWGGTASEKLFFGSGTQLSVL.

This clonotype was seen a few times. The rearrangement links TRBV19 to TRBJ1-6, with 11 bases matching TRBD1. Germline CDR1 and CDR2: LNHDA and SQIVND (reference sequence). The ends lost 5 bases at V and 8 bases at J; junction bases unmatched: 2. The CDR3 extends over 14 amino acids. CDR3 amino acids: CASSSGQGDSPLHF. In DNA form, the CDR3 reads TGTGCCAGTAGTTCGGGACAGGGGGATTCACCCCTCCACTTT.

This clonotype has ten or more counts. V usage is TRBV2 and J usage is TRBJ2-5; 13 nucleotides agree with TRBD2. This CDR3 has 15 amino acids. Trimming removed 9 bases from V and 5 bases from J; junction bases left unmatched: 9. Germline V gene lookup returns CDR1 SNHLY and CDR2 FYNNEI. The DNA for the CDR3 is TGTGCCAGAGGACTAGCGGGGGCCTTGGGCGAGACCCAGTACTTC. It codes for CARGLAGALGETQYF.

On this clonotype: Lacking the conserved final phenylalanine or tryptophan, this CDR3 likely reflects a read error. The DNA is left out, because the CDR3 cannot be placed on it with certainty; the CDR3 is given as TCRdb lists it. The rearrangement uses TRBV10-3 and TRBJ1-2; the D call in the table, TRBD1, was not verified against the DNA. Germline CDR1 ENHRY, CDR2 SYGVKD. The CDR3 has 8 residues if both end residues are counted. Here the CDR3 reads CTISEDGG.